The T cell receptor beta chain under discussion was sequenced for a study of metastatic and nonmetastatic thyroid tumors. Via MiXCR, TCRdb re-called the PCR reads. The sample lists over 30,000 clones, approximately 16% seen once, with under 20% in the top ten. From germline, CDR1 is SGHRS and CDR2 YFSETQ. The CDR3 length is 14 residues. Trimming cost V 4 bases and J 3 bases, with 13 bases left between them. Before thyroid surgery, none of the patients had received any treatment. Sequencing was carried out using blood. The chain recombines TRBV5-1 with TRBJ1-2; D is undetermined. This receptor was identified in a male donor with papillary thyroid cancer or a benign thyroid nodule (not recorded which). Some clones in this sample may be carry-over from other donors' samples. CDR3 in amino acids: CASSLRQGHYGYTF. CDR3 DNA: TGCGCCAGCAGCCTTCGACAAGGGCACTATGGCTACACCTTC.